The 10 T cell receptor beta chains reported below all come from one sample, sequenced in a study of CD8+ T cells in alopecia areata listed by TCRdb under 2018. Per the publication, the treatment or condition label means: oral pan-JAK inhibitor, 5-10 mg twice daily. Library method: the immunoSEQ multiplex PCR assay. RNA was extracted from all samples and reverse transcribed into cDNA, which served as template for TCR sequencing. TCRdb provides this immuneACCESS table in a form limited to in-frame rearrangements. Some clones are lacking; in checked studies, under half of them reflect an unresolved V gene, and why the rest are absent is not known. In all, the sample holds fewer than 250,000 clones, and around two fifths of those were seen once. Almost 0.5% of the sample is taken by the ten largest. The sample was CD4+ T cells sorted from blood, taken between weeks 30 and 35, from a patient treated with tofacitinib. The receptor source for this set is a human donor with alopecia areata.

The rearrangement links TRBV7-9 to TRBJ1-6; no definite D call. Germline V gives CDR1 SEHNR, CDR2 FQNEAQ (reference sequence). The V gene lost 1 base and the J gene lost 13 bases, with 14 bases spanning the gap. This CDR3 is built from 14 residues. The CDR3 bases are TGTGCCAGCAGCTTAGGGCAGGTCGTAATGCCCCTCCACTTT. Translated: CASSLGQVVMPLHF.

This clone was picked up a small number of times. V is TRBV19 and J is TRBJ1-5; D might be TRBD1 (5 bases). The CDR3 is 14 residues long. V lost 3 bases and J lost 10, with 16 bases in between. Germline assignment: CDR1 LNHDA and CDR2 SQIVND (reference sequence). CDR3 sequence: CASSIGAGAGPQHF. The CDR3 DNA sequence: TGTGCCAGTAGTATCGGGGCTGGTGCGGGCCCCCAGCATTTT. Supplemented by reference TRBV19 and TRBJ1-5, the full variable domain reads DGGITQSPKYLFRKEGQNVTLSCEQNLNHDAMYWYRQDPGQGLRLIYYSQIVNDFQKGDIAEGYSVSREKKESFPLTVTSAQKNPTAFYLCASSIGAGAGPQHFGDGTRLSIL.

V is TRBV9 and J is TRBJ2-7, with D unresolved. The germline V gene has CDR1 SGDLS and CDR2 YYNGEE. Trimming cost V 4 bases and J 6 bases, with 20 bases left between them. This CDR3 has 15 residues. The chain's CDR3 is CASSRTPWAQGEQYF. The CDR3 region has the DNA TGTGCCAGCAGCCGTACCCCGTGGGCTCAAGGCGAGCAGTACTTC.

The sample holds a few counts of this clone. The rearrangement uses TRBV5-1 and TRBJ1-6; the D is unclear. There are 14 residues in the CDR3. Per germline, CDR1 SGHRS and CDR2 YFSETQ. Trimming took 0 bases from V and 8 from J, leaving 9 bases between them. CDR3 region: CASSLGDRDSPLHF. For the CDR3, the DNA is TGCGCCAGCAGCTTGGGCGATCGGGATTCACCCCTCCACTTT.

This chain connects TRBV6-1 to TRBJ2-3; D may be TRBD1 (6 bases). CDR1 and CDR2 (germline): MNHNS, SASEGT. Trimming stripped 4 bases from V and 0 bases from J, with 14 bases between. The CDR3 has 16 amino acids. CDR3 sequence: CASSARPDRSTDTQYF. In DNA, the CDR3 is TGTGCCAGCAGTGCCCGACCTGACAGGAGCACAGATACGCAGTATTTT.

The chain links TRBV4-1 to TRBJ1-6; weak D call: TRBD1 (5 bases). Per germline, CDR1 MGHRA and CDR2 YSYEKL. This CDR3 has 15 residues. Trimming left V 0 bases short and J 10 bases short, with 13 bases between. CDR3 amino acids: CASSQDLGRESPLHF. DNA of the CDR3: TGCGCCAGCAGCCAAGATCTGGGCAGGGAATCACCCCTCCACTTT.

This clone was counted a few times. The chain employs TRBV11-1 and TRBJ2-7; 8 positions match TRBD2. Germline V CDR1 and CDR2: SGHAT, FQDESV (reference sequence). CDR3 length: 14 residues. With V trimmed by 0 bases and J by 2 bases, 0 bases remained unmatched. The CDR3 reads CASSLASGAYEQYF. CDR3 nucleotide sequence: TGTGCCAGCAGCTTAGCTAGCGGGGCCTACGAGCAGTACTTC.

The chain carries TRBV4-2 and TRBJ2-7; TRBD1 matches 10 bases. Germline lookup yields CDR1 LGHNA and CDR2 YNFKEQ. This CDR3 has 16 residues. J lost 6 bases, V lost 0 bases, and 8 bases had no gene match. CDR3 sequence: CASSQDMRQGAVEQYF. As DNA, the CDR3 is TGTGCCAGCAGCCAAGATATGAGACAGGGGGCAGTCGAGCAGTACTTC.

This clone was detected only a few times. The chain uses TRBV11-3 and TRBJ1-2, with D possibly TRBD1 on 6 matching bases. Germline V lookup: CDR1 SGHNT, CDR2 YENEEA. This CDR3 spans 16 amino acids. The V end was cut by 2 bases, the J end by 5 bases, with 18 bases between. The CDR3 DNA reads TGTGCCAGCAGCTTACTCACGACAGGAAACCTTTATGGCTACACCTTC. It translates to CASSLLTTGNLYGYTF. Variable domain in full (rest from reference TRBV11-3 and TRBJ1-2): EAGVVQSPRYKIIEKKQPVAFWCNPISGHNTLYWYLQNLGQGPELLIRYENEEAVDDSQLPKDRFSAERLKGVDSTLKIQPAELGDSAVYLCASSLLTTGNLYGYTFGSGTRLTVV.

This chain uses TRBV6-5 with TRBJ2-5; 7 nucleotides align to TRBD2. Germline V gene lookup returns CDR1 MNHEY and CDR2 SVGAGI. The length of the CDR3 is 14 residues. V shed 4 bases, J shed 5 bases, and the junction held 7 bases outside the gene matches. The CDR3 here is CASSSGGVVETQYF. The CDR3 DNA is TGTGCCAGCAGTTCGGGGGGAGTTGTGGAGACCCAGTACTTC.